The clone carrying this T cell receptor (beta chain) was seen a single time. These data belong to a study of OX40 agonist ivuxolimab in advanced cancers. On the study more broadly: Males comprised 82.7% of the group, whose mean age was approximately 60 years (range roughly 20 to 90). Past anti-PD-1, anti-PD-L1 or anti-CTLA-4 therapy was accepted, and roughly 37% had received some.

Peripheral blood came from all dose cohorts at three timepoints. Assay: immunoSEQ multiplex PCR; the TCRdb copy retains only in-frame clones and omits some. The sample consists of 70,000 or so clones, 80% to 90% of them appearing once. The V gene's germline CDR1 is PRHDT and CDR2 FYEKMQ (reference sequence). V dropped 7 bases and J dropped 1 base, with 10 bases sitting between them. The CDR3 spans 13 residues. The sequence was collected from an adult with an advanced solid tumor such as melanoma, head and neck, liver or kidney cancer. The chain uses TRBV13 and TRBJ1-1; D may be TRBD1 (5 bases). The sample here was CD4+ or CD8+ T cells sorted from blood, taken in a trial of the OX40 agonist ivuxolimab. CDR3 bases: TGTGCCAGCACCCTGACAGAGAACACTGAAGCTTTCTTT. It yields the protein CASTLTENTEAFF.